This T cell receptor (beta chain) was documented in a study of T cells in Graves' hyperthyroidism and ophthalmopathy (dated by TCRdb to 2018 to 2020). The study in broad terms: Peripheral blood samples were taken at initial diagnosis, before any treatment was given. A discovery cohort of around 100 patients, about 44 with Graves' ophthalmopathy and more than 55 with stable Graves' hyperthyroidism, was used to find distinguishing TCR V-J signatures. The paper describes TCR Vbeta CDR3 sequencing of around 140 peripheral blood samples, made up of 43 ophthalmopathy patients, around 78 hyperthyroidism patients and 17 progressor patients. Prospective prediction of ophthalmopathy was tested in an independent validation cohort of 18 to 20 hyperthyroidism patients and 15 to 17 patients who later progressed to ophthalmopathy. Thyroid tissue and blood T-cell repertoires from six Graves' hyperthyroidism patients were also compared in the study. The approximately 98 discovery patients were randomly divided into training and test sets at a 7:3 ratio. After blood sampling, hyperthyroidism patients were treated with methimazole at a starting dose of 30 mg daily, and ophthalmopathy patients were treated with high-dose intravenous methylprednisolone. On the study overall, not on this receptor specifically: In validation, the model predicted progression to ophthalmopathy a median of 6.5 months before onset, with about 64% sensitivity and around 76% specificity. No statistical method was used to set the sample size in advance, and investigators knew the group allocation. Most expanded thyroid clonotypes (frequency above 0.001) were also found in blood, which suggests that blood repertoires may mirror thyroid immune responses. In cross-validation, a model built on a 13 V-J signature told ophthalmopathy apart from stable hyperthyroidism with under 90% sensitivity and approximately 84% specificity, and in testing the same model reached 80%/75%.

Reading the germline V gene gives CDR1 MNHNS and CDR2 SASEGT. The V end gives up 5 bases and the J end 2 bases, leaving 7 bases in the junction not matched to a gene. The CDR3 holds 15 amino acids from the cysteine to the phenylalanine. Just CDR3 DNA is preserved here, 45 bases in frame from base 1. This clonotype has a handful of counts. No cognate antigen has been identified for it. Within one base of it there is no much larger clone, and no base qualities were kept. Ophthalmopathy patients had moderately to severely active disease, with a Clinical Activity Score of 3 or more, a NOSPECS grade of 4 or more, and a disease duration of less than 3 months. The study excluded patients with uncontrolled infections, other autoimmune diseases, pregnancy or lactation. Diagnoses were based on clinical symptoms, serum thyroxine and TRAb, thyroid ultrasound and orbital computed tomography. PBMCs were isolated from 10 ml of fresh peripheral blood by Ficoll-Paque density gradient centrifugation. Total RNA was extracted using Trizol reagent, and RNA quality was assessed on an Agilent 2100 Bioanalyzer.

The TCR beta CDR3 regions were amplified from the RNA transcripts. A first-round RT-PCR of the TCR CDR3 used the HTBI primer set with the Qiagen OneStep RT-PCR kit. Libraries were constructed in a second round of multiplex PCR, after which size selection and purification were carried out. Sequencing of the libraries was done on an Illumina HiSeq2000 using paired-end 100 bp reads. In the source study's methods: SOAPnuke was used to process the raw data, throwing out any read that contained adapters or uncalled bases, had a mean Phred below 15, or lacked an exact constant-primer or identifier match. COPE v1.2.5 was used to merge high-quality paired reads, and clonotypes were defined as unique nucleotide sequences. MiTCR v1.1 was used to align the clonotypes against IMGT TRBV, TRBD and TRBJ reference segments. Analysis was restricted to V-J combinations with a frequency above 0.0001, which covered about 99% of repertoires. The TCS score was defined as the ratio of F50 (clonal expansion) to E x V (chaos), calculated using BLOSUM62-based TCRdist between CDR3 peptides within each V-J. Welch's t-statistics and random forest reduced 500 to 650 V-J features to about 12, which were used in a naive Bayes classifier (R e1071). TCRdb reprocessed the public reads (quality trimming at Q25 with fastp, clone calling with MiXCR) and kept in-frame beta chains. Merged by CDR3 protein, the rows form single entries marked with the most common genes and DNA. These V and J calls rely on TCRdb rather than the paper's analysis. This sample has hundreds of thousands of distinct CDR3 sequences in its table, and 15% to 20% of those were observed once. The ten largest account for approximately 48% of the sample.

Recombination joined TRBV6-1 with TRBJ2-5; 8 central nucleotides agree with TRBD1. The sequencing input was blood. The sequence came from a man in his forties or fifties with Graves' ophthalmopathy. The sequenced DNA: TGTGCCAGCAGTTCGACAGGGGCGACACAAGAGACCCAGTACTTC. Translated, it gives CASSSTGATQETQYF.